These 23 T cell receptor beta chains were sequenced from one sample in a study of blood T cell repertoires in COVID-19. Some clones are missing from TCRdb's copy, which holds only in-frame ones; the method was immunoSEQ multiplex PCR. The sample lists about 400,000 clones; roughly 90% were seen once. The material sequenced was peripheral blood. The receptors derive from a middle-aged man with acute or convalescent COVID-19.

CDR3 region: CASSKAWGTSTDTQYF. Here the CDR3 DNA reads TGTGCCAGCAGCAAAGCCTGGGGGACTAGCACAGATACGCAGTATTTT. The chain joins TRBV21-1 to TRBJ2-3; no DNA check was done on the table's D call, TRBD2. TRBV21-1 is recorded as a pseudogene. This CDR3 is 16 amino acids long.

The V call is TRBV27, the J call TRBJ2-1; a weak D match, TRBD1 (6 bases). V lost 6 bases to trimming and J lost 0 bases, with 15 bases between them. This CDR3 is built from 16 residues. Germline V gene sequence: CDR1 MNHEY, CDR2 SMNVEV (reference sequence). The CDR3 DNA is TGTGCCAGCAGCACAGGGATTTTAGGCTCCTACAATGAGCAGTTCTTC. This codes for CASSTGILGSYNEQFF.

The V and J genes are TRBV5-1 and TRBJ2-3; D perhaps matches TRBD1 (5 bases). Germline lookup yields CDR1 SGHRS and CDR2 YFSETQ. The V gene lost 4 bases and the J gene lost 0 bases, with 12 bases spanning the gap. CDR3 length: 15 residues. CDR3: CASSPGADSTDTQYF. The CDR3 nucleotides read TGCGCCAGCAGCCCTGGGGCGGATAGCACAGATACGCAGTATTTT.

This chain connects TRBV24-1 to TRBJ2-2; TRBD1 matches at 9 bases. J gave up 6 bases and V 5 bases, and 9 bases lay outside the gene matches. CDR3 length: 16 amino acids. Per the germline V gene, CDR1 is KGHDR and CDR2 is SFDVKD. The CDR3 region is CATSASDRGEAGELFF. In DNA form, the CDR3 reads TGTGCCACCAGTGCCAGCGACAGGGGGGAGGCCGGGGAGCTGTTTTTT.

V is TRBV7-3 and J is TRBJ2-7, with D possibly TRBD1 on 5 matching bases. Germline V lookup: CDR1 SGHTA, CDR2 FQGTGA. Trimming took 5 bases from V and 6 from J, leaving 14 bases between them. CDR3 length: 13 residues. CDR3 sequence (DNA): TGTGCCAGCAGCCCCGCGGTAGGGGCCGAGCAGTACTTC. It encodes CASSPAVGAEQYF.

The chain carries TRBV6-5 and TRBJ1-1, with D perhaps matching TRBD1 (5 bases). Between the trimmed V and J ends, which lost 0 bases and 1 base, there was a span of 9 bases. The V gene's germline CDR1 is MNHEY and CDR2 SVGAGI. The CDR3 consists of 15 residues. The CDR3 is CASSYSGRANTEAFF. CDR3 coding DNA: TGTGCCAGCAGTTACTCGGGCAGGGCGAACACTGAAGCTTTCTTT.

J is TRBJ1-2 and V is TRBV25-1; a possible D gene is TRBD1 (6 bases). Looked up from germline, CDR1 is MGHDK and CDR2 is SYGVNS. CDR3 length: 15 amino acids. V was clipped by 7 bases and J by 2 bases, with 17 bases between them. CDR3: CASTRRGGPNYGYTF. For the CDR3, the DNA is TGTGCCAGCACTCGAAGGGGGGGCCCCAACTATGGCTACACCTTC.

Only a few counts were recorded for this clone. DNA of the CDR3: TGCGCCAGCAGCCCCGCTCCCGGGTTAAGCAATCAGCCCCAGCATTTT. This translates into CASSPAPGLSNQPQHF. The genes are TRBV5-1 and TRBJ1-5; no clear D. Germline V gene sequence: CDR1 SGHRS, CDR2 YFSETQ. This CDR3 contains 16 residues. V dropped 4 bases and J dropped 1 base, with 15 bases sitting between them.

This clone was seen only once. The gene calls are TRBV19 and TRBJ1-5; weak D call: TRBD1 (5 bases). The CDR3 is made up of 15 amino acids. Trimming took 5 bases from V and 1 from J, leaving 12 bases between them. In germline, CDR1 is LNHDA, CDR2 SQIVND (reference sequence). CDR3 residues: CASSWGLVSNQPQHF. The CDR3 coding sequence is TGTGCCAGTAGTTGGGGCCTGGTAAGCAATCAGCCCCAGCATTTT.

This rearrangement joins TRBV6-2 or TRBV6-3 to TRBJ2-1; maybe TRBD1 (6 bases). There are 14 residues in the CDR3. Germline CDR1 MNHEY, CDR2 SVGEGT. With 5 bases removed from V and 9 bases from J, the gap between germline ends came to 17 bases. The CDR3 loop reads CASSLLQYRVEQFF. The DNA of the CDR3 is TGTGCCAGCAGTCTACTCCAATACAGGGTTGAGCAGTTCTTC.

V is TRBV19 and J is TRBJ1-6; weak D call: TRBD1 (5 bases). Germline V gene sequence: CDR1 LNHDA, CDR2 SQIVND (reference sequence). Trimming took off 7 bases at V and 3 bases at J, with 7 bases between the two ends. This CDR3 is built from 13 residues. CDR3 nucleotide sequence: TGTGCCAGTAAAGGGGTCTATAATTCACCCCTCCACTTT. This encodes CASKGVYNSPLHF. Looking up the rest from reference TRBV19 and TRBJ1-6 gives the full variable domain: DGGITQSPKYLFRKEGQNVTLSCEQNLNHDAMYWYRQDPGQGLRLIYYSQIVNDFQKGDIAEGYSVSREKKESFPLTVTSAQKNPTAFYLCASKGVYNSPLHFGNGTRLTVT.

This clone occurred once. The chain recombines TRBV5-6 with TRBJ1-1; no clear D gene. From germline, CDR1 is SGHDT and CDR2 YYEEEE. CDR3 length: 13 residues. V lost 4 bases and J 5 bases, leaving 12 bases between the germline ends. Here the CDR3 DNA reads TGTGCCAGCAGCCTTGGCCCTCTGACTGAAGCTTTCTTT. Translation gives CASSLGPLTEAFF.

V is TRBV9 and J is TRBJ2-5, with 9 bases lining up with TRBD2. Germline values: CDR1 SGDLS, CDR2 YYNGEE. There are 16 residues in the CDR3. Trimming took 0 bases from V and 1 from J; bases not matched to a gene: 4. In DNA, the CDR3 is TGTGCCAGCAGCGTAGATCCTAGCGGGACCCAAGAGACCCAGTACTTC. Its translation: CASSVDPSGTQETQYF.

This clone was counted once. CDR3 loop: CASSLAGQLYGYTF. The CDR3 DNA is TGTGCCAGCAGCCTCGCGGGGCAGCTCTATGGCTACACCTTC. The V call is TRBV14, the J call TRBJ1-2; perhaps TRBD1 as D (5 bases). Germline assignment: CDR1 SGHDN and CDR2 FVKESK. V lost 4 bases to trimming and J lost 4 bases, with 13 bases between them. This CDR3 contains 14 residues.

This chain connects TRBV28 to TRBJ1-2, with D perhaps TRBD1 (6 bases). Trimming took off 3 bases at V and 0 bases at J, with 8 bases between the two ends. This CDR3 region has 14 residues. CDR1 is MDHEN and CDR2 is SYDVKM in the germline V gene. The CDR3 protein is CASSFDRTNYGYTF. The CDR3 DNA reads TGTGCCAGCAGTTTCGACAGGACTAACTATGGCTACACCTTC.

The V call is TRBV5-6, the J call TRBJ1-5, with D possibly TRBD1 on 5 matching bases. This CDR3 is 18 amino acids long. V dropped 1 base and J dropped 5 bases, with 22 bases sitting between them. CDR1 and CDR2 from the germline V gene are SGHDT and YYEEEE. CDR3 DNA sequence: TGTGCCAGCAGCTTGTCTGTCACGGGCAGGGTCGGTTATCAGCCCCAGCATTTT. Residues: CASSLSVTGRVGYQPQHF.

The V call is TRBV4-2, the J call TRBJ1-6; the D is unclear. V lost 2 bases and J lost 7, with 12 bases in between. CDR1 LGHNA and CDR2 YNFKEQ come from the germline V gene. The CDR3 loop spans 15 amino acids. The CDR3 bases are TGTGCCAGCAGCCAAAGGGAGTTTTGGAATTCACCCCTCCACTTT. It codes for CASSQREFWNSPLHF.

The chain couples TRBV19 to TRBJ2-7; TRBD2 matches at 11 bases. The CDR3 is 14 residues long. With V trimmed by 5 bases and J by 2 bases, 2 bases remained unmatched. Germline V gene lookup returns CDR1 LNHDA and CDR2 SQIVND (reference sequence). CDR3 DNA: TGTGCCAGTAGTTCTAGCGGGGGGCCCTACGAGCAGTACTTC. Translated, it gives CASSSSGGPYEQYF. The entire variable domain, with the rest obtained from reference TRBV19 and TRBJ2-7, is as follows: DGGITQSPKYLFRKEGQNVTLSCEQNLNHDAMYWYRQDPGQGLRLIYYSQIVNDFQKGDIAEGYSVSREKKESFPLTVTSAQKNPTAFYLCASSSSGGPYEQYFGPGTRLTVT.

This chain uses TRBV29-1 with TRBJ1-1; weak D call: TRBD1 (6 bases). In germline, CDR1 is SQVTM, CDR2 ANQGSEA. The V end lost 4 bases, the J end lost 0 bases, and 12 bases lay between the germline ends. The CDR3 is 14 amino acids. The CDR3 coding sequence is TGCAGCGTTGGGCAACAGGGAATGAACACTGAAGCTTTCTTT. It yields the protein CSVGQQGMNTEAFF. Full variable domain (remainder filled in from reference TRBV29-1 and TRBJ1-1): SAVISQKPSRDICQRGTSLTIQCQVDSQVTMMFWYRQQPGQSLTLIATANQGSEATYESGFVIDKFPISRPNLTFSTLTVSNMSPEDSSIYLCSVGQQGMNTEAFFGQGTRLTVV.

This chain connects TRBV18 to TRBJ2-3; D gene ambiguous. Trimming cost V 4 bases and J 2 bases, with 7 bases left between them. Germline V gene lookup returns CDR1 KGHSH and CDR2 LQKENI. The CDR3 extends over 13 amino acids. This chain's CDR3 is CASSRGATDTQYF. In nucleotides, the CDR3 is TGTGCCAGCTCACGAGGAGCCACAGATACGCAGTATTTT.

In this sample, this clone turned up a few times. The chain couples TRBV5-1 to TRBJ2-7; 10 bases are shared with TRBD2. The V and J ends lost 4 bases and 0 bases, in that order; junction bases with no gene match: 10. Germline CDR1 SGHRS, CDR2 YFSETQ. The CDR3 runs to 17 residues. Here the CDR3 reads CASSVAPSGGRSYEQYF. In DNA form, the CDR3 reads TGCGCCAGCAGCGTCGCTCCTAGCGGGGGCCGCTCCTACGAGCAGTACTTC.

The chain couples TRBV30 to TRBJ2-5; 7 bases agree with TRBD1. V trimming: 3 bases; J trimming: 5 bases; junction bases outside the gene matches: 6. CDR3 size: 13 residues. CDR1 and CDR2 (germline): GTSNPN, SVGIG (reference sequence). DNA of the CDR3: TGTGCCTGGAGCGAACAGGGGATCGAGACCCAGTACTTC. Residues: CAWSEQGIETQYF.

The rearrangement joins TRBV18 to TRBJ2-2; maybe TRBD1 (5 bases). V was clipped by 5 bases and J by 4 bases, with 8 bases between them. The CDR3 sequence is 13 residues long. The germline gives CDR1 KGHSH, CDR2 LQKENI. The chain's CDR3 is CASSRGSTGELFF. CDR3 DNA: TGTGCCAGCTCAAGGGGTTCCACCGGGGAGCTGTTTTTT.